This T cell receptor beta chain was sequenced for a study of blood T cells in healthy people across ages. Combining a sample-barcoded 5' primer with a J-beta primer mix, a second PCR ran for roughly 7 to 12 cycles. TCRdb fed the 5' RACE reads into MiXCR, producing one record per CDR3 protein. The data show 550,000 to 650,000 distinct CDR3 sequences, with roughly a quarter seen just once and over 3.5% held by the top ten. Another study also made use of these data, one on T cells of mothers and their children. In that study: Using around 1.6 ug per 15 ul, all extracted RNA underwent cDNA synthesis. Within related and unrelated pairs, thymic selection shapes TCR recombination output in a similar way.

The sequenced sample was blood. The clonotype comes from a boy between 2 and 10 years old in good health.

DNA for the CDR3: TGCGCCAGCAGCTTGGGGTCCCCATTTCCTGAAGCTTTCTTT. This translates into CASSLGSPFPEAFF. The gene calls are TRBV5-1 and TRBJ1-1; no reliable D call. Germline V gene sequence: CDR1 SGHRS, CDR2 YFSETQ. The CDR3 totals 14 residues. With 0 bases removed from V and 6 bases from J, the gap between germline ends came to 12 bases.